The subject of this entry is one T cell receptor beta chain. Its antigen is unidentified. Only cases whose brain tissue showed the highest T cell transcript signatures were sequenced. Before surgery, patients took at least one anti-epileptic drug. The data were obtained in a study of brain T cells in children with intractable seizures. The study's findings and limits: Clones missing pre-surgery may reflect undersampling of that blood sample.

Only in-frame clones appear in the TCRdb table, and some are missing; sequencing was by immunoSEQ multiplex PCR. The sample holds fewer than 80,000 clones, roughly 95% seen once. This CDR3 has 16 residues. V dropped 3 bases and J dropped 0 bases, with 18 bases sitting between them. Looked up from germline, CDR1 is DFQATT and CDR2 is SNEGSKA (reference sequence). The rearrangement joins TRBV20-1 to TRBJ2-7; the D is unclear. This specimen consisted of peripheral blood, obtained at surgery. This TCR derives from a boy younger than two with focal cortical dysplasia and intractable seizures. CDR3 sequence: CSASRDGSYYSYEQYF. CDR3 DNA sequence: TGCAGTGCTAGTCGCGACGGCAGCTACTACTCCTACGAGCAGTACTTC.